A selection of T cell receptor beta chains follows, all from one sample in a study of cytomegalovirus exposure and HLA in healthy donors. Profiling relied on immunoSEQ multiplex PCR, and the TCRdb table lists in-frame clones only, not all of them. The sample comprises about 150,000 clones, around 72% of which are singletons, and roughly 2.1% rests with the top ten. Sequencing was performed on PBMCs. The receptors stem from a man aged 35 to 55 in good health and CMV-seronegative. The CDR3 runs from the conserved cysteine through the conserved F or W. A D gene is named only where the DNA matches it firmly. Expanded clones are given a class, and other clones once, few, many or no size at all.

J gene	V gene	clone size	D gene	CDR3 protein	CDR3 DNA
TRBJ1-2	TRBV7-6	-	-	CASSSLQGSNYGYTF	TGTGCCAGCAGCTCGCTTCAGGGATCTAACTATGGCTACACCTTC
TRBJ1-2	TRBV6-1	few	-	CASSASHARVDGYTF	TGTGCCAGCAGTGCGTCACATGCGAGGGTAGATGGCTACACCTTC
TRBJ2-7	TRBV28	-	TRBD1	CASTRRGTGRYEQYF	TGTGCCAGCACCCGACGAGGGACAGGTCGTTACGAGCAGTACTTC
TRBJ2-7	TRBV19	once	-	CASSSRDTAYEQYF	TGTGCCAGTAGTTCCCGGGACACCGCCTACGAGCAGTACTTC
TRBJ1-1	TRBV7-9	once	-	CSSSRAPPTGTGTEAFF	TGTTCCAGCAGCCGTGCCCCGCCCACAGGGACGGGGACTGAAGCTTTCTTT
TRBJ2-7	TRBV4-2	medium-sized	-	CASSQGTGESFGQYF	TGTGCCAGCAGCCAAGGAACAGGAGAGTCCTTCGGGCAGTACTTC
TRBJ1-3	TRBV28	-	TRBD1	CASRHRGFYPGNTIYF	TGTGCCAGCAGGCACAGGGGGTTTTACCCCGGAAACACCATATATTTT
TRBJ2-7	TRBV11-3	-	TRBD2	CASSFRTSGYEQYF	TGTGCCAGCAGCTTTCGGACTAGCGGCTACGAGCAGTACTTC
TRBJ2-7	TRBV21-1	-	-	CASKLTGTEIYEQYF	TGTGCCAGCAAACTAACCGGGACTGAGATTTACGAGCAGTACTTC
TRBJ2-2	TRBV6-6	-	TRBD1	CASSYRTGGHTGELFF	TGTGCCAGCAGTTACAGGACAGGGGGGCACACCGGGGAGCTGTTTTTT
TRBJ2-2	TRBV13	-	-	CASSLGRTGELFF	TGTGCCAGCAGCTTAGGCCGCACAGGAGAGCTGTTTTTT
TRBJ1-3	TRBV15	once	-	CATSREGALRNTIYF	TGTGCCACCAGCAGAGAGGGGGCGCTTAGAAACACCATATATTTT
TRBJ2-5	TRBV5-1	few	-	CASSLVMASQETQYF	TGCGCCAGCAGCTTGGTTATGGCTAGTCAAGAGACCCAGTACTTC
TRBJ1-6	TRBV2	-	-	CASRPGSSYNSPLHF	TGTGCCAGCAGGCCAGGCAGCTCCTATAATTCACCCCTCCACTTT
TRBJ1-1	TRBV6-1	-	TRBD1	CASNSQGVMNTEAFF	TGTGCCAGCAATTCTCAGGGGGTTATGAACACTGAAGCTTTCTTT
TRBJ2-7	TRBV2	-	TRBD2	CASSGLAGPTSYEQYF	TGTGCCAGCAGTGGACTAGCGGGGCCTACCTCCTACGAGCAGTACTTC
TRBJ1-4	TRBV7-9	-	-	CASSFRSQAEKLFF	TGTGCCAGCAGCTTCAGATCCCAGGCTGAAAAACTGTTTTTT
TRBJ2-7	TRBV7-9	-	TRBD1	CASSQSGTGDSEQYF	TGTGCCAGCAGCCAATCCGGGACAGGGGACTCCGAGCAGTACTTC
TRBJ1-3	TRBV6-1	-	TRBD1	CASSEGGWGQGGNTIYF	TGTGCCAGCAGTGAAGGCGGATGGGGACAGGGAGGTAACACCATATATTTT
TRBJ2-7	TRBV13	-	-	CASSLGSSSYEQYF	TGTGCCAGCAGCTTAGGGAGTAGCTCCTACGAGCAGTACTTC
TRBJ1-1	TRBV4-1	few	-	CASSQQGRTEAFF	TGCGCCAGCAGCCAACAGGGTCGTACTGAAGCTTTCTTT
TRBJ2-2	TRBV5-1	-	TRBD1	CASSSGTGNTGELFF	TGCGCCAGCAGCTCCGGGACAGGGAACACCGGGGAGCTGTTTTTT
TRBJ2-2	TRBV13	-	-	CASSGGVTNTGELFF	TGTGCCAGCAGCGGCGGGGTAACGAACACCGGGGAGCTGTTTTTT
TRBJ2-7	TRBV29-1	-	TRBD1	CSVRTGGYEQYF	TGCAGCGTCAGGACAGGGGGCTACGAGCAGTACTTC
TRBJ2-7	TRBV7-8	-	-	CASSVGSGVASYEQYF	TGTGCCAGCAGCGTAGGGTCAGGGGTCGCCTCCTACGAGCAGTACTTC
TRBJ2-5	TRBV7-9	-	-	CATGVGGQETQYF	TGTGCCACCGGGGTGGGGGGTCAAGAGACCCAGTACTTC
TRBJ2-7	TRBV28	few	TRBD2	CASSLETGANGRLHEQYF	TGTGCCAGCAGTTTGGAGACTGGAGCTAACGGGAGGCTCCACGAGCAGTACTTC
TRBJ2-1	TRBV9	-	TRBD1	CASSVGTGVPDEQFF	TGTGCCAGCAGCGTAGGGACAGGGGTACCGGATGAGCAGTTCTTC
TRBJ2-3	TRBV10-3	-	TRBD2	CAISESALAGTRTDTQYF	TGTGCCATCAGTGAGTCAGCTCTAGCGGGGACTCGCACAGATACGCAGTATTTT
TRBJ2-1	TRBV5-8	-	TRBD1	CASSLEGTGVNEQFF	TGTGCCAGCAGCCTGGAGGGGACAGGGGTGAATGAGCAGTTCTTC
TRBJ2-2	TRBV7-2	few	-	CASSPGRGTGELFF	TGTGCCAGCAGCCCGGGGCGGGGCACCGGGGAGCTGTTTTTT
TRBJ2-3	TRBV7-3	-	TRBD2	CASSRNSGSTDTQYF	TGTGCCAGCAGCCGGAATAGCGGGAGCACAGATACGCAGTATTTT
TRBJ1-2	TRBV18	-	-	CASSPPDRGYGYTF	TGTGCCAGCTCACCACCGGACCGGGGATATGGCTACACCTTC
TRBJ2-6	TRBV2	-	-	CASRTGNSGANVLTF	TGTGCCAGCAGAACAGGCAACTCTGGGGCCAACGTCCTGACTTTC
TRBJ2-7	TRBV5-4	-	TRBD2	CASSRTGRADYEQYF	TGTGCCAGCAGCCGCACTGGGAGGGCGGACTACGAGCAGTACTTC
TRBJ2-7	TRBV4-2	-	TRBD2	CASSQERRGGYEQYF	TGTGCCAGCAGCCAAGAACGGCGGGGGGGGTACGAGCAGTACTTC
TRBJ2-7	TRBV5-1	few	TRBD1	CASSPRQGAREQYF	TGCGCCAGCAGTCCGAGACAGGGGGCCCGGGAGCAGTACTTC
TRBJ2-5	TRBV5-1	-	-	CASSLWGDLEETQYF	TGCGCCAGCAGCTTGTGGGGGGACCTTGAGGAGACCCAGTACTTC
TRBJ2-1	TRBV6-5	many	-	CASSYTENNEQFF	TGTGCCAGCAGTTACACAGAAAACAATGAGCAGTTCTTC